Shown below are 23 T cell receptor beta chains from a single sample sequenced in a study of blood T cell repertoires in COVID-19. Data came from immunoSEQ multiplex PCR; TCRdb stores just in-frame clones and leaves some out. The sample shows roughly 150,000 clones, around 75% of them seen only once. The sequencing sample was made of peripheral blood. All receptors come from a woman aged 80 or over with acute or convalescent COVID-19.

V is TRBV12-5 and J is TRBJ1-5; possible D gene TRBD1, 6 bases. Trimming shortened V by 1 base and J by 2 bases, and 9 bases separated the two germline ends. Germline CDR1 is LGHNT and CDR2 is FRNRAP. The CDR3 runs 15 residues. CDR3: CASGLEQGGNQPQHF. The DNA of the CDR3 is TGTGCTAGTGGTTTGGAACAGGGCGGCAATCAGCCCCAGCATTTT.

CDR3 in DNA: TGTGCCAGCAGATCGAGCGGGAGGGTATACAATGAGCAGTTCTTC. Translation: CASRSSGRVYNEQFF. The chain recombines TRBV11-2 with TRBJ2-1; 10 bases are a match to TRBD2. Germline V gene data show CDR1 as SGHAT and CDR2 as FQNNGV. V shed 6 bases and J 4 bases; nucleotides not matched to a gene: 6. CDR3 length: 15 residues.

The chain uses TRBV30 and TRBJ1-1, with a weak D call TRBD1 (5 bases). The V end was cut by 2 bases, the J end by 5 bases, with 12 bases between. Germline CDR1 GTSNPN, CDR2 SVGIG (reference sequence). The CDR3 spans 13 residues. This chain's CDR3 is CAWSSMGGTEAFF. The CDR3 nucleotides read TGTGCCTGGAGTAGTATGGGGGGGACTGAAGCTTTCTTT.

The V call is TRBV28, the J call TRBJ1-2; TRBD1 matches 7 bases. Germline V gene lookup returns CDR1 MDHEN and CDR2 SYDVKM. CDR3 length: 14 residues. The trim removed 4 bases at V and 8 bases at J, leaving 10 bases unmatched. This CDR3 reads CASSSNRGLGGYTF. The CDR3 DNA follows: TGTGCCAGCAGTTCAAACAGGGGCCTCGGGGGCTACACCTTC.

This chain links TRBV19 with TRBJ2-7; TRBD1 agrees at 10 bases. J gave up 4 bases and V 4 bases, and 7 bases lay outside the gene matches. The CDR3 loop spans 15 amino acids. The germline V gene has CDR1 LNHDA and CDR2 SQIVND (reference sequence). The CDR3 spells CASSSGTGEGYEQYF. In DNA, the CDR3 is TGTGCCAGTAGTAGCGGGACAGGGGAAGGGTACGAGCAGTACTTC.

A single count supports this clone. The J gene is TRBJ1-2, the V gene TRBV6-5; 7 nucleotides line up with TRBD1. The V and J ends lost 10 bases and 2 bases, in that order; junction bases with no gene match: 4. Germline CDR1 reads MNHEY; CDR2 reads SVGAGI. This CDR3 comprises 12 residues. Written as DNA, the CDR3 is TGTGCCACCCAGACAGGGAACTATGGCTACACCTTC. As protein: CATQTGNYGYTF.

J is TRBJ1-6 and V is TRBV6-1; 8 bases line up with TRBD1. This CDR3 spans 15 amino acids. V was pared by 3 bases and J by 9 bases, with 7 bases of the junction left unmatched. Germline CDR1 reads MNHNS; CDR2 reads SASEGT. CDR3 residues: CASSDSGQGVSPLHF. The CDR3 bases are TGTGCCAGCAGTGATTCCGGACAGGGTGTTTCACCCCTCCACTTT.

The rearrangement uses TRBV24-1 and TRBJ2-7; TRBD2 aligns across 10 bases. The germline CDR1 and CDR2 sequences are KGHDR and SFDVKD. The CDR3 is made up of 17 amino acids. With V trimmed by 7 bases and J by 3 bases, 14 bases remained unmatched. CDR3 sequence reads: CATSSSSSGRALYEQYF. DNA of the CDR3: TGTGCCACCAGCTCCTCTTCCAGCGGGAGGGCCCTCTACGAGCAGTACTTC.

The rearrangement joins TRBV7-2 to TRBJ2-2, with TRBD1 matching 8 bases. The CDR3 length is 16 residues. The germline V gene has CDR1 SGHTA and CDR2 FQGNSA. V shed 1 base, J shed 2 bases, and the junction held 3 bases outside the gene matches. The CDR3 DNA is TGTGCCAGCAGCTTAGGGGGACAGGCCAACACCGGGGAGCTGTTTTTT. Encoded protein: CASSLGGQANTGELFF.

The chain recombines TRBV2 with TRBJ1-5; a weak D match, TRBD1 (5 bases). Trimming took off 6 bases at V and 6 bases at J, with 15 bases between the two ends. The germline gives CDR1 SNHLY, CDR2 FYNNEI. This CDR3 spans 14 amino acids. The DNA for the CDR3 is TGTGCCAGCAGCGGGGGGGGTGCAGGTCAGCCCCAGCATTTT. It is translated as CASSGGGAGQPQHF.

This chain uses TRBV10-3 with TRBJ2-3; TRBD2 might be the D (6 bases). Germline CDR1 ENHRY, CDR2 SYGVKD. Between the trimmed V and J ends, which lost 3 bases and 0 bases, there was a span of 10 bases. The CDR3 covers 15 residues. CDR3 coding DNA: TGTGCCATCAGTGATAGACGGGGGAGCACAGATACGCAGTATTTT. Translation: CAISDRRGSTDTQYF.

This sequence joins TRBV6-5 and TRBJ1-3; unclear D gene. Germline V gives CDR1 MNHEY, CDR2 SVGAGI. Trimming pared 8 bases from V and 2 bases from J, leaving 7 bases between. The CDR3 has 12 residues. The CDR3: CASFSPGNTIYF. CDR3 nucleotide sequence: TGTGCCAGCTTTTCTCCTGGAAACACCATATATTTT.

The V gene is TRBV3-1 (or the pseudogene TRBV3-2), the J gene TRBJ1-1; D remains ambiguous. This CDR3 has 14 residues. CDR1 is LGHDT and CDR2 is YNNKEL in the germline V gene (reference sequence). Trimming cost V 4 bases and J 6 bases, with 15 bases left between them. The CDR3 reads CASSPRTLEAEAFF. The CDR3 bases are TGTGCCAGCAGCCCCAGGACCCTGGAGGCTGAAGCTTTCTTT.

In this sample, this clone turned up once. This sequence joins TRBV9 and TRBJ1-4; tentative D call: TRBD1 (6 bases). The CDR3 contains 15 residues. The V end lost 3 bases, the J end lost 7 bases, and 16 bases lay between the germline ends. Germline assignment: CDR1 SGDLS and CDR2 YYNGEE. As DNA, the CDR3 is TGTGCCAGCAGCGCCGGAGGGGGGGCAGGTGAAAAACTGTTTTTT. It encodes CASSAGGGAGEKLFF.

V usage is TRBV7-9 and J usage is TRBJ1-1, with a tentative D call TRBD1 (6 bases). Germline V gives CDR1 SEHNR, CDR2 FQNEAQ (reference sequence). With 5 bases removed from V and 4 bases from J, the gap between germline ends came to 26 bases. The CDR3 spans 18 residues. This CDR3 reads CASSPTRRAQGSVTEAFF. CDR3 nucleotide sequence: TGTGCCAGCAGCCCAACACGTAGGGCACAGGGTAGTGTCACTGAAGCTTTCTTT.

The V and J genes are TRBV19 and TRBJ1-2; D is ambiguous. Trimming pared 1 base from V and 7 bases from J, leaving 16 bases between. The germline V gene encodes CDR1 LNHDA and CDR2 SQIVND (reference sequence). This CDR3 has 15 amino acids. CDR3 nucleotide sequence: TGTGCCAGTAGTATAGCGGCGGTACCCACCCGTGGCTACACCTTC. Amino acid sequence: CASSIAAVPTRGYTF.

This clone was detected only a few times. The genes are TRBV3-1 (or the pseudogene TRBV3-2) and TRBJ2-7; 10 bases map to TRBD2. This CDR3 comprises 15 residues. The J segment lost 4 bases and the V segment lost 3 bases, leaving 6 bases of the junction unmatched. Germline V CDR1 and CDR2: LGHDT, YNNKEL (reference sequence). The CDR3 region has the DNA TGTGCCAGCAGCCAGGCTAGCGGGAGTCAGTACGAGCAGTACTTC. Amino acids: CASSQASGSQYEQYF.

The rearrangement links TRBV5-1 to TRBJ1-5; possible D gene TRBD1, 6 bases. The CDR3 consists of 13 residues. From germline, CDR1 is SGHRS and CDR2 YFSETQ. V was shortened by 1 base and J by 9 bases, with 11 bases between the two germline ends. CDR3 nucleotides: TGCGCCAGCAGCTTGCAGGGGCTAGGGCCCCAGCATTTT. Its protein product is CASSLQGLGPQHF.

This rearrangement joins TRBV24-1 to TRBJ1-1, with 10 bases matching TRBD1. This CDR3 comprises 12 residues. V was pared by 11 bases and J by 5 bases, with 4 bases of the junction left unmatched. The germline V gene encodes CDR1 KGHDR and CDR2 SFDVKD. CDR3 in amino acids: CANPGQGTEAFF. CDR3 nucleotide sequence: TGTGCCAACCCGGGACAGGGGACTGAAGCTTTCTTT.

V usage is TRBV10-2 and J usage is TRBJ1-2, with D possibly TRBD1 on 5 matching bases. Germline V lookup: CDR1 WSHSY, CDR2 SAAADI. V lost 3 bases and J lost 6, with 5 bases in between. This CDR3 contains 11 residues. The CDR3 spells CASSEGDGYTF. For the CDR3, the DNA is TGCGCCAGCAGTGAAGGGGATGGCTACACCTTC.

The J gene is TRBJ1-2, the V gene TRBV5-1; D possibly corresponds to TRBD1 (5 bases). V lost 5 bases to trimming and J lost 7 bases, with 12 bases between them. CDR1 and CDR2 (germline): SGHRS, YFSETQ. This CDR3 has 12 amino acids. CDR3 coding DNA: TGCGCCAGCAGGGCCGACAGAGGTGGCTACACCTTC. The encoded protein is CASRADRGGYTF. Combining the CDR3 with reference TRBV5-1 and TRBJ1-2 gives the whole variable domain KAGVTQTPRYLIKTRGQQVTLSCSPISGHRSVSWYQQTPGQGLQFLFEYFSETQRNKGNFPGRFSGRQFSNSRSEMNVSTLELGDSALYLCASRADRGGYTFGSGTRLTVV.

The sample holds one count of this clone. The rearrangement links TRBV4-1 to TRBJ2-4; D is unresolved. V dropped 1 base and J dropped 0 bases, with 13 bases sitting between them. The CDR3 consists of 17 residues. Per germline, CDR1 MGHRA and CDR2 YSYEKL. The CDR3 nucleotides are TGCGCCAGCAGCCAAGGTCTACCGAGAGTAGCCAAAAACATTCAGTACTTC. Its protein is CASSQGLPRVAKNIQYF.

The chain employs TRBV7-2 and TRBJ2-1, with 11 bases fitting TRBD2. Germline values: CDR1 SGHTA, CDR2 FQGNSA. The CDR3 has 12 residues. V was clipped by 5 bases and J by 15 bases; unmatched bases: 6. The CDR3: CASSELAGVGFF. CDR3 DNA: TGTGCCAGCAGCGAACTAGCGGGAGTGGGGTTCTTC.